The next 9 T cell receptor beta chains were all read from a single sample in a study of T cells in Graves' hyperthyroidism and ophthalmopathy. Template material for amplifying TCR beta CDR3 regions consisted of RNA transcripts. HTBI primers were the set used in a first-round RT-PCR of the TCR CDR3. TCRdb re-analysed the multiplex PCR reads in MiXCR, keeping a single row per CDR3 protein. Among about 320,000 distinct CDR3 sequences listed, 16% were seen once. What was sequenced was blood. All receptors come from a young man with Graves' hyperthyroidism.

This clonotype was seen ten or more times. This chain joins TRBV2 and TRBJ2-3, with D possibly being TRBD2 (5 bases). The germline CDR1 and CDR2 sequences are SNHLY and FYNNEI. The CDR3 has 17 amino acids. Trimming took off 4 bases at V and 0 bases at J, with 17 bases between the two ends. The CDR3 spells CASSVNSGISSTDTQYF. CDR3 in DNA: TGTGCCAGCAGTGTTAATTCCGGGATCTCGAGCACAGATACGCAGTATTTT.

This clonotype was seen many times. The CDR3 loop reads CATSRDHSGNTIYF. The CDR3 DNA sequence: TGTGCCACCAGCAGAGATCACTCTGGAAACACCATATATTTT. The chain is built from TRBV15 and TRBJ1-3, with D hard to call. This CDR3 has 14 residues. The germline V gene encodes CDR1 LNHNV and CDR2 YYDKDF (reference sequence). V lost 0 bases and J 0 bases, leaving 3 bases between the germline ends.

On this clonotype: A much larger clone is a single base away; this may be a read error. The chain combines TRBV7-9 with TRBJ1-2; TRBD1 is a possible D gene (6 bases). CDR1 SEHNR and CDR2 FQNEAQ come from the germline V gene (reference sequence). The CDR3 length is 17 residues. In nucleotides, the CDR3 is TGTGCCAACAGCCCTACGGCAGGGGCTCTGGTCCTATATGGCTACACCTTC. This translates into CANSPTAGALVLYGYTF. The full variable domain, rest sourced from reference TRBV7-9 and TRBJ1-2, is DTGVSQNPRHKITKRGQNVTFRCDPISEHNRLYWYRQTLGQGPEFLTYFQNEAQLEKSRLLSDRFSAERPKGSFSTLEIQRTEQGDSAMYLCANSPTAGALVLYGYTFGSGTRLTVV.

This clonotype has at least ten counts. The CDR3 spells CASSPPDLYGYTF. As DNA, the CDR3 is TGTGCCAGCAGCCCACCGGATCTCTATGGCTACACCTTC. The chain has TRBV3-1 and TRBJ1-2; D is ambiguous. The CDR3 is made up of 13 amino acids. Trimming cost V 4 bases and J 4 bases, with 10 bases left between them. The germline gives CDR1 LGHDT, CDR2 YNNKEL (reference sequence).

This clonotype has ten or more counts. This sequence joins TRBV19 and TRBJ2-5; D might be TRBD1 or TRBD2, each matching 6 bases. The CDR3 has 13 amino acids. V was trimmed by 3 bases and J by 3 bases, leaving 8 bases between them. Germline V gene sequence: CDR1 LNHDA, CDR2 SQIVND (reference sequence). The CDR3 region has the DNA TGTGCCAGTAGTATGGAGGGGGAAGAGACCCAGTACTTC. Translating gives CASSMEGEETQYF.

This clonotype was recorded at least ten times. This rearrangement joins TRBV12-3 or TRBV12-4 to TRBJ2-1; D ambiguous. The V end was cut by 6 bases, the J end by 3 bases, with 12 bases between. The CDR3 is 14 amino acids. The CDR3 is CASSPTRRYNEQFF. CDR3 nucleotide sequence: TGTGCCAGCAGCCCAACCAGGCGCTACAATGAGCAGTTCTTC.

This clonotype has more than one count but fewer than ten. The chain uses TRBV6-5 and TRBJ1-3; D uncertain. V dropped 2 bases and J dropped 4 bases, with 12 bases sitting between them. The germline V gene encodes CDR1 MNHEY and CDR2 SVGAGI. The CDR3 is made up of 15 amino acids. CDR3 sequence reads: CASSYMANQGNTIYF. In nucleotides, the CDR3 is TGTGCCAGCAGTTACATGGCCAACCAAGGAAACACCATATATTTT.

This clonotype was counted ten times or more. The rearrangement uses TRBV2 and TRBJ1-2, with 10 bases aligning to TRBD1. CDR1 is SNHLY, CDR2 FYNNEI, per germline. Trimming removed 4 bases from V and 4 bases from J; junction bases left unmatched: 3. The CDR3 runs to 14 residues. As DNA, the CDR3 is TGTGCCAGCAGTGGACAGGGGGCCGGCTATGGCTACACCTTC. This sequence encodes CASSGQGAGYGYTF.

Points on this clonotype: An end of the junction differs from the germline gene, which may be a read error. The chain links TRBV15 to TRBJ2-1; D gene ambiguous. The length of the CDR3 is 15 residues. Germline V gives CDR1 LNHNV, CDR2 YYDKDF (reference sequence). The CDR3 DNA reads TGTGCCACCAGCAGAGACGATAACTCCTACAATGAGCAGCTCTTC. It codes for CATSRDDNSYNEQLF. The whole variable domain, filled in from reference TRBV15 and TRBJ2-1, reads DAMVIQNPRYQVTQFGKPVTLSCSQTLNHNVMYWYQQKSSQAPKLLFHYYDKDFNNEADTPDNFQSRRPNTSFCFLDIRSPGLGDTAMYLCATSRDDNSYNEQLFGPGTRLTVL.